This T cell receptor beta chain was identified during a study of cytomegalovirus exposure and HLA in healthy donors. General study points: TCR beta chain V- and J-gene trimming was linked, in a later analysis, to a missense variant in DCLRE1C.

The PCR had 60 Vbeta and 13 Jbeta primers. Here immunoSEQ multiplex PCR was the method, and the copy in TCRdb shows in-frame clones only, minus some. Counted here are under 150,000 clones, 65% to 80% occurring once; the ten biggest clones make up roughly 8.8%. The V segment lost 5 bases and the J segment 5 bases; nucleotides outside the gene matches: 4. The germline CDR1 and CDR2 sequences are ENHRY and SYGVKD. The CDR3 has 13 residues. This clone was seen only a few times. Its antigen is as yet unknown. The sequence came from a woman between 45 and 60 years old in good health and CMV-seropositive. This rearrangement joins TRBV10-3 to TRBJ2-3; 7 bases map to TRBD2. Sequencing was done on a sample of PBMCs. The CDR3 coding sequence is TGTGCCATCAGTAGTACGGGGGGAGATACGCAGTATTTT. Its translation: CAISSTGGDTQYF.